A single TCR beta chain is shown here with its context. Its antigen remains unknown. These data come from a study of human T cells and chemical hapten exposure. Total RNA extraction was carried out from unfractionated whole blood. In the library, unique molecular identifiers were attached to individual cDNA molecules. Per the study methods: TCR counts had a median of about 99,000 per sample and spanned about 23,224 to 690,600. TCRdb redid the calling of the 5' RACE reads with MiXCR, one entry per CDR3 protein. These V and J calls are TCRdb output, not the study's own analysis. The sample consists of 110,000 or so distinct CDR3 sequences, approximately 20% of them appearing once. Germline V gene sequence: CDR1 SGHTA, CDR2 FQGTGA. This CDR3 spans 15 amino acids. The ends lost 2 bases at V and 1 base at J; junction bases unmatched: 2. Study findings and constraints: TCRs above 1 in 1000 frequency stayed constant with DPC sensitization.

The receptor was derived from a human donor in good health. This chain links TRBV7-3 with TRBJ2-5; 9 bases are a match to TRBD2. CDR3 amino acids: CASSLGGRVQETQYF. The CDR3 DNA is TGTGCCAGCAGCTTAGGCGGGAGGGTCCAAGAGACCCAGTACTTC.